The rows below give T cell receptor beta chains drawn from one sample of a study of OX40 agonist ivuxolimab in advanced cancers. Some clones are missing from TCRdb's copy, which holds only in-frame ones; the method was immunoSEQ multiplex PCR. The sample gives 100,000 or so clones, 85% to 90% of which show up once; approximately 5.7% is in the top ten. Here the sequenced sample was CD4+ or CD8+ T cells sorted from blood, taken in a trial of the OX40 agonist ivuxolimab. These receptor sequences come from an adult with an advanced solid tumor such as melanoma, head and neck, liver or kidney cancer. Each CDR3 is given with its conserved first and last residue.

TRBJ1-6 | TRBV7-8 | CASSFASGLGGSPLHF
TRBJ1-1 | TRBV11-2 | CASSSLTWETEAFF
TRBJ1-2 | TRBV10-3 | CAIRAQGTGYGYTF
TRBJ2-1 | TRBV6-1 | CASSEIESTYNEQFF
TRBJ2-4 | TRBV7-2 | CASSSPGTGGVQYF
TRBJ1-2 | TRBV6-6 | CASTGEGVPRYGYTF
TRBJ1-1 | TRBV15 | CATSSSADTEAFF
TRBJ1-2 | TRBV7-2 | CASSGRLGNYGYTF
TRBJ2-3 | TRBV7-2 | CASSLVRGGIDTQYF
TRBJ2-1 | TRBV6-5 | CAAYGASGISEQFF
TRBJ2-7 | TRBV5-6 | CASSPGTERGEQYF
TRBJ1-2 | TRBV7-9 | CASSLAQGGDGYTF
TRBJ1-1 | TRBV5-5 | CASSSGTGDEAFF
TRBJ2-5 | TRBV7-9 | CASSLVAGGGETQYF
TRBJ1-1 | TRBV5-1 | CASSLQDLTEAFF
TRBJ2-1 | TRBV4-2 | CASSQVGSGNEQFF
TRBJ2-3 | TRBV19 | CASSPGLGDTQYF
TRBJ2-7 | TRBV7-9 | CASSWGRDRGHYEQYF
TRBJ2-2 | TRBV9 | CASSVGLVVRGNTGELFF
TRBJ1-3 | TRBV4-1 | CASSRLTGHSGNTIYF
TRBJ1-5 | TRBV11-3 | CASSLEANQPQHF
TRBJ2-2 | TRBV18 | CASSPASGRASDGELFF
TRBJ1-2 | TRBV5-8 | CASSLRGPYGYTF
TRBJ1-5 | TRBV5-6 | CASSLGAQGPQHF
TRBJ1-2 | TRBV2 | CASRVDSANYGYTF
TRBJ2-3 | TRBV29-1 | CSVAGPLTDTQYF
TRBJ1-5 | TRBV6-6 | CASSSRPLSNQPQHF
TRBJ1-5 | TRBV2 | CASRTGSRPQHF